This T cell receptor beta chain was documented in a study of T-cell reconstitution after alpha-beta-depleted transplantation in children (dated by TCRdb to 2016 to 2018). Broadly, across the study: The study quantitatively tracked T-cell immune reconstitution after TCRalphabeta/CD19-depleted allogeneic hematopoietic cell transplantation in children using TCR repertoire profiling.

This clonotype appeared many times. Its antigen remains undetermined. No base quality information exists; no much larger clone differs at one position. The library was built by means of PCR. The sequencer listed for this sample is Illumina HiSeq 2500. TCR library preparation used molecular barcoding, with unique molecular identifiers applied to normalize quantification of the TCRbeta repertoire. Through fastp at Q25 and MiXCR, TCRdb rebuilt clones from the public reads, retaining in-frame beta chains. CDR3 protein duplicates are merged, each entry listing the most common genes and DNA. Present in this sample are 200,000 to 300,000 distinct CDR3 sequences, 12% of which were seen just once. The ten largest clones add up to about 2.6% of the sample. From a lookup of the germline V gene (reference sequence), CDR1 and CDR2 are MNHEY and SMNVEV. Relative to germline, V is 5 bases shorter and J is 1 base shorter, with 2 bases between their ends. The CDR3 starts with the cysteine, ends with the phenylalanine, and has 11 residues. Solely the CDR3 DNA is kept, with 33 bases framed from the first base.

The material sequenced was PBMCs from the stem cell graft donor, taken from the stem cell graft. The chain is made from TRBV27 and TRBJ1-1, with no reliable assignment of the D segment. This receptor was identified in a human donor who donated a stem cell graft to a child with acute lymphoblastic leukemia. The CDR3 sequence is CASSGNTEAFF. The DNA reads TGTGCCAGCAGTGGGAACACTGAAGCTTTCTTT.